This T cell receptor (beta chain) was documented in a study of blood T cell repertoires in COVID-19. Study overall: T cells, B-cell-depleted T cells, or PBMCs supplied cDNA or gDNA.

The data were produced by immunoSEQ multiplex PCR, yet TCRdb's version contains in-frame clones alone and is incomplete. The table records some 200,000 clones, more than 65% of them present only once. The sample consisted of PBMCs or T cells enriched from blood (not recorded which). The clonotype comes from a man aged 35 to 55 who had recovered from COVID-19.

The CDR3 reads CASSPQRTEVSGNTIYF. Here the CDR3 DNA reads TGTGCCAGCTCACCGCAACGAACTGAGGTCTCTGGAAACACCATATATTTT. The chain uses TRBV18 and TRBJ1-3; D call uncertain. Deletions cut 3 bases from V and 0 bases from J, with 15 bases between. The CDR3 loop spans 17 amino acids. Germline lookup yields CDR1 KGHSH and CDR2 LQKENI.